The 9 T cell receptor beta chains given below trace back to one sample, sequenced in a study of T cell changes during pregnancy in multiple sclerosis. The assay was immunoSEQ multiplex PCR, and TCRdb's table has in-frame clones only and misses some. This table holds about 48,000 clones, roughly 92% found once. This specimen was CD4+ T cells from peripheral blood mononuclear cells, taken in the second trimester of pregnancy. All receptors come from a female donor in good health, enrolled as a control in a pregnancy study.

The chain has TRBV28 and TRBJ2-7, with 10 bases aligning to TRBD1. This CDR3 contains 14 residues. Germline V gene lookup returns CDR1 MDHEN and CDR2 SYDVKM. J lost 4 bases, V lost 6 bases, and 6 bases had no gene match. Written as DNA, the CDR3 is TGTGCCAGCAGGATCCCGGGACAGGGGTACGAGCAGTACTTC. It yields the protein CASRIPGQGYEQYF.

This rearrangement joins TRBV28 to TRBJ2-5, with 11 bases matching TRBD2. Germline trimming cut 3 bases from V and 7 bases from J; bases unmatched to any gene: 10. The germline V gene has CDR1 MDHEN and CDR2 SYDVKM. This CDR3 is built from 16 residues. The CDR3 sequence: CASSFRGTSGPRTQYF. The CDR3 region has the DNA TGTGCCAGCAGTTTTAGGGGGACTAGCGGACCTCGGACCCAGTACTTC.

This chain uses TRBV4-3 with TRBJ1-2, with D possibly TRBD1 on 5 matching bases. The CDR3 spans 15 residues. CDR1 and CDR2 (germline): LGHNA, YSLEER. Trimming took 0 bases from V and 8 from J, leaving 16 bases between them. The CDR3 DNA sequence: TGCGCCAGCAGCCAAGATAGACAGTCGTTTCTCGGCTACACCTTC. It encodes CASSQDRQSFLGYTF.

The rearrangement joins TRBV2 to TRBJ1-1; 7 bases align to TRBD1. This CDR3 is built from 13 residues. Germline V CDR1 and CDR2: SNHLY, FYNNEI. V trimming: 8 bases; J trimming: 6 bases; junction bases outside the gene matches: 9. The CDR3, as DNA: TGTGCCAGCTCAGACAGGGCTGTGCCTGAAGCTTTCTTT. This sequence encodes CASSDRAVPEAFF.

This rearrangement joins TRBV6-5 to TRBJ2-7; TRBD1 matches 8 bases. The germline V gene encodes CDR1 MNHEY and CDR2 SVGAGI. The CDR3 extends over 14 amino acids. Trimming cost V 6 bases and J 6 bases; bases outside gene matches: 10. The DNA of the CDR3 is TGTGCCAGCAGCGATAGGACAGGGCCCCTCGAGCAGTACTTC. It translates to CASSDRTGPLEQYF.

The chain recombines TRBV28 with TRBJ2-5; D is possibly TRBD2 (5 bases). Trimming shortened V by 3 bases and J by 5 bases, and 10 bases separated the two germline ends. CDR3 size: 13 residues. CDR1 and CDR2 from the germline V gene are MDHEN and SYDVKM. This CDR3 is CASSFTGGETQYF. The CDR3 coding sequence is TGTGCCAGCAGTTTCACTGGCGGGGAGACCCAGTACTTC. The full variable domain, in which reference TRBV28 and TRBJ2-5 provide the parts outside the CDR3, is DVKVTQSSRYLVKRTGEKVFLECVQDMDHENMFWYRQDPGLGLRLIYFSYDVKMKEKGDIPEGYSVSREKKERFSLILESASTNQTSMYLCASSFTGGETQYFGPGTRLLVL.

In this sample, this clone turned up once. At the DNA level, this CDR3 is encoded by other sequences in the same sample as well. The V and J genes are TRBV20-1 and TRBJ2-5; no reliable D call. Trimming took 1 base from V and 5 from J, leaving 5 bases between them. CDR3 length equals 11 residues. Germline V gene sequence: CDR1 DFQATT, CDR2 SNEGSKA (reference sequence). The CDR3 sequence is CSARVGETQYF. DNA of the CDR3: TGCAGTGCTAGAGTGGGCGAGACCCAGTACTTC.

This chain links TRBV19 with TRBJ1-4; TRBD1 might be the D (6 bases). The CDR3 runs to 16 residues. Trimming removed 6 bases from V and 8 bases from J, with 22 bases in between. Germline V gives CDR1 LNHDA, CDR2 SQIVND (reference sequence). The CDR3 DNA sequence: TGTGCCAGTAGCCTCCAGCCCCGAGGGGGTAGAGAAAAACTGTTTTTT. It codes for CASSLQPRGGREKLFF.

The chain carries TRBV6-5 and TRBJ2-7; 10 bases map to TRBD1. Germline CDR1 MNHEY, CDR2 SVGAGI. Trimming took 3 bases from V and 6 from J; bases not matched to a gene: 8. CDR3 length: 15 amino acids. This CDR3 is CASSYTRDRGSEQYF. CDR3 nucleotides: TGTGCCAGCAGTTATACCCGGGACAGGGGTTCCGAGCAGTACTTC.